Listed below are T cell receptor beta chains from one sample, sequenced in a study of blood T cell repertoires in COVID-19. The repertoire was sequenced with immunoSEQ multiplex PCR; TCRdb's copy has only in-frame clones and lacks some. The sample carries about 120,000 clones, 85% to 90% recorded once. Material: peripheral blood. These receptors were taken from a man in his fifties or sixties with acute or convalescent COVID-19. The CDR3 runs from the conserved cysteine through the conserved F or W. D genes are given only for firm matches. For some rows the clone size is stated as once, few or many, or as a class when expanded; others skip it.

cdr3_aa cdr3_nt d_call j_call v_call clone_size
CASSPTPSGTGELFF TGTGCCAGCAGCCCCACCCCCTCCGGCACCGGGGAGCTGTTTTTT - TRBJ2-2 TRBV3-1/TRBV3-2 -
CASSLLGQPGTEAFF TGTGCCAGCAGCCTCCTAGGACAGCCGGGCACTGAAGCTTTCTTT - TRBJ1-1 TRBV6-5 -
CASRLGRTSTDTQYF TGTGCCAGCAGGCTGGGCAGGACTAGCACAGATACGCAGTATTTT - TRBJ2-3 TRBV27 -
CASSSGLEVGNEQFF TGCGCCAGCAGCTCGGGACTAGAGGTTGGGAATGAGCAGTTCTTC TRBD2 TRBJ2-1 TRBV10-1 -
CASSPRGQAAAGAFF TGTGCCAGCAGCCCTAGGGGGCAAGCGGCAGCTGGAGCTTTCTTT TRBD1 TRBJ1-1 TRBV7-3 -
CASRSGTGRYNEQFF TGTGCCAGCAGGTCCGGGACAGGGAGGTACAATGAGCAGTTCTTC TRBD1 TRBJ2-1 TRBV28 -
CASSAGLAGSTLEQYF TGTGCCAGCAGCGCCGGACTAGCGGGATCAACCCTCGAGCAGTACTTC TRBD2 TRBJ2-7 TRBV5-4 -
CAWTAGTYGYTF TGTGCCTGGACGGCAGGGACATATGGCTACACCTTC - TRBJ1-2 TRBV30 once
CASSVRQGAGDTQYF TGTGCCAGCAGCGTGCGTCAGGGGGCAGGGGATACGCAGTATTTT TRBD1 TRBJ2-3 TRBV9 -
CASSILGQGGNQPQHF TGTGCCAGTAGTATACTCGGACAGGGGGGCAATCAGCCCCAGCATTTT TRBD1 TRBJ1-5 TRBV19 -
CASSPGQWNTEAFF TGTGCCAGTAGTCCCGGACAGTGGAACACTGAAGCTTTCTTT - TRBJ1-1 TRBV19 -